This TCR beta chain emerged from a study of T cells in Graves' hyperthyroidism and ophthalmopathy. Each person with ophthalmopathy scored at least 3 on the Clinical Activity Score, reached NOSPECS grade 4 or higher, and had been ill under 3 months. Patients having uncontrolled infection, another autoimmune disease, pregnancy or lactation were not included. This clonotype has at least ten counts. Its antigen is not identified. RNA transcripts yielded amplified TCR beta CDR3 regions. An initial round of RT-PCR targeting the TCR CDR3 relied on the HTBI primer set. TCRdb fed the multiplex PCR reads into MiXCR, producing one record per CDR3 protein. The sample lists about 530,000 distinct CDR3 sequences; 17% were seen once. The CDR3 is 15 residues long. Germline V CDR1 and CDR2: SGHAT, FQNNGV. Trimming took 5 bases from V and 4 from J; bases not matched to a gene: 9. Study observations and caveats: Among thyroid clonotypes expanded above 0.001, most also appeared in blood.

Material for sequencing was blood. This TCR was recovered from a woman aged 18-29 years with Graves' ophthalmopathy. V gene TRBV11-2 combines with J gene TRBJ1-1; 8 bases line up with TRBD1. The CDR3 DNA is TGTGCCAGCAGCCAGACAGGGGAAGAAGGCACTGAAGCTTTCTTT. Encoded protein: CASSQTGEEGTEAFF.